The rows below give T cell receptor beta chains drawn from one sample of a study of regulatory T cells in long-lasting Graves disease. TCRdb independently ran MiXCR on the multiplex PCR reads; one entry per CDR3 protein. The sample shows under 450,000 distinct CDR3 sequences, 10% to 15% of them seen only once. The sample also formed part of further work on T cells in Graves' hyperthyroidism and ophthalmopathy.

Source: peripheral blood mononuclear cells (PBMCs), taken at new diagnosis, from a patient treated with antithyroid drugs. The source is a woman aged 18-29 years with Graves disease. Each CDR3 is given with its conserved first and last residue. The order of the fields is J gene, clone size, D gene, V gene, CDR3 protein. D genes are given only for firm matches. The size entry is marked missing in some rows and otherwise reads once, few, many or a size class.

J gene: TRBJ2-7
clone size: many
D gene: TRBD2
V gene: TRBV11-2
CDR3 protein: CASSSALTSGIPSSWEQYF

J gene: TRBJ2-3
clone size: few
D gene: TRBD2
V gene: TRBV4-1
CDR3 protein: CASSQDRGLEREGYF

J gene: TRBJ2-1
clone size: many
D gene: -
V gene: TRBV7-2
CDR3 protein: CASSLNGYNEQFF

J gene: TRBJ2-5
clone size: many
D gene: TRBD2
V gene: TRBV2
CDR3 protein: CASSMTSGGGETQYF

J gene: TRBJ2-7
clone size: many
D gene: TRBD1
V gene: TRBV2
CDR3 protein: CASSATGPQSQQYF

J gene: TRBJ2-1
clone size: -
D gene: -
V gene: TRBV6-2/TRBV6-3
CDR3 protein: CASSLTGATYNEQFF

J gene: TRBJ2-1
clone size: -
D gene: -
V gene: TRBV27
CDR3 protein: CASSLLGPYNEQFF

J gene: TRBJ1-1
clone size: -
D gene: -
V gene: TRBV7-2
CDR3 protein: CASSLGGTRLNTEAFF

J gene: TRBJ1-2
clone size: -
D gene: -
V gene: TRBV4-3
CDR3 protein: CASSPVPRGYGYTF

J gene: TRBJ1-1
clone size: many
D gene: -
V gene: TRBV5-1
CDR3 protein: CASSLGWGYTEAFF

J gene: TRBJ1-5
clone size: -
D gene: TRBD1
V gene: TRBV19
CDR3 protein: CASTRTGSDQPQHF

J gene: TRBJ1-1
clone size: -
D gene: -
V gene: TRBV10-3
CDR3 protein: CATNDWRVGTEAFF

J gene: TRBJ1-2
clone size: many
D gene: -
V gene: TRBV4-3
CDR3 protein: CASSVGARRANYGYTF

J gene: TRBJ1-1
clone size: many
D gene: TRBD1
V gene: TRBV11-2
CDR3 protein: CASSLWSTGTFLGTEAFF

J gene: TRBJ1-1
clone size: many
D gene: -
V gene: TRBV7-9
CDR3 protein: CASSLLGNKADEAFF

J gene: TRBJ2-1
clone size: -
D gene: TRBD2
V gene: TRBV7-9
CDR3 protein: CASTSGSRVDEQFF

J gene: TRBJ2-1
clone size: many
D gene: -
V gene: TRBV15
CDR3 protein: CATSRGDQDYNEQFF

J gene: TRBJ2-3
clone size: few
D gene: -
V gene: TRBV6-1
CDR3 protein: CASSPMNGDTQYF

J gene: TRBJ2-7
clone size: many
D gene: -
V gene: TRBV7-2
CDR3 protein: CASSLLPTSSYEQYF

J gene: TRBJ2-2
clone size: many
D gene: -
V gene: TRBV6-5
CDR3 protein: CASSYSPTGWRAGELFF

J gene: TRBJ2-1
clone size: -
D gene: -
V gene: TRBV6-1
CDR3 protein: CASRHTRANEQFF

J gene: TRBJ2-1
clone size: many
D gene: -
V gene: TRBV7-3
CDR3 protein: CASSLRGGSYNEQFF

J gene: TRBJ2-7
clone size: many
D gene: TRBD2
V gene: TRBV7-2
CDR3 protein: CASSPPKVASGRALGYEQYF

J gene: TRBJ2-1
clone size: many
D gene: -
V gene: TRBV11-2
CDR3 protein: CASRALGGSSYNEQFF

J gene: TRBJ2-1
clone size: many
D gene: TRBD2
V gene: TRBV11-2
CDR3 protein: CASSLSWGGPNEQFF

J gene: TRBJ2-5
clone size: many
D gene: TRBD2
V gene: TRBV5-1
CDR3 protein: CASSHGLAGGAQETQYF

J gene: TRBJ1-6
clone size: many
D gene: -
V gene: TRBV12-3/TRBV12-4
CDR3 protein: CASSSFLWGGGSPLHF

J gene: TRBJ1-5
clone size: many
D gene: -
V gene: TRBV28
CDR3 protein: CASSLWGRDGNQPQHF

J gene: TRBJ2-1
clone size: few
D gene: -
V gene: TRBV6-2/TRBV6-3
CDR3 protein: CASSYSPGNSYNEQFF

J gene: TRBJ2-3
clone size: many
D gene: TRBD2
V gene: TRBV12-3/TRBV12-4
CDR3 protein: CASSFASGNKDTQYF

J gene: TRBJ2-1
clone size: many
D gene: TRBD2
V gene: TRBV27
CDR3 protein: CASSLYSPTSSREGEQFF